These T cell receptor beta chains were read from a single sample in a study of T cell changes during pregnancy in multiple sclerosis. Only in-frame clones appear in the TCRdb table, and some are missing; sequencing was by immunoSEQ multiplex PCR. Here the sample spans approximately 88,000 clones, 90% to 95% being singletons. The sequences come from peripheral blood, collected in the first trimester of pregnancy. Every receptor here comes from a female donor with multiple sclerosis, enrolled in a pregnancy study. CDR3s include the opening cysteine and the closing phenylalanine or tryptophan. D genes are given only for firm matches. Rows give clone size only sometimes, using once, few, many, or a class for an expanded clone.

CDR3	DNA	D	V	J	size
CASSPTSGGPYNEQFF	TGTGCCAGCAGCCCAACTAGCGGGGGGCCATACAATGAGCAGTTCTTC	TRBD2	TRBV7-9	TRBJ2-1	.
CASNAGFTGELFF	TGTGCCAGCAATGCCGGTTTTACCGGGGAGCTGTTTTTT	.	TRBV2	TRBJ2-2	.
CASSSVNTEAFF	TGTGCCAGCAGTTCGGTGAACACTGAAGCTTTCTTT	.	TRBV27	TRBJ1-1	once
CASRRQPPYEQYF	TGCGCCAGCAGACGACAGCCGCCCTACGAGCAGTACTTC	.	TRBV10-2	TRBJ2-7	.
CATSRDQLWGGEEKLFF	TGTGCCACCAGCAGAGATCAATTGTGGGGAGGAGAGGAAAAACTGTTTTTT	.	TRBV15	TRBJ1-4	.
CASSRDSSGEYF	TGTGCCAGCAGCAGGGACAGTTCGGGAGAGTACTTC	.	TRBV5-6	TRBJ2-7	.
CASSLVVAGGISYEQYF	TGCGCCAGCAGCTTGGTAGTGGCAGGGGGCATTTCCTACGAGCAGTACTTC	TRBD1	TRBV5-1	TRBJ2-7	.
CASSDPAGGRSETQYF	TGTGCCAGCAGTGATCCAGCGGGGGGCCGGAGTGAGACCCAGTACTTC	TRBD2	TRBV6-1	TRBJ2-5	.
CASRPDGQGWTGELFF	TGCGCCAGCAGACCCGACGGACAGGGATGGACCGGGGAGCTGTTTTTT	TRBD1	TRBV5-1	TRBJ2-2	.
CASRIGQGTITGELFF	TGTGCCAGTAGAATCGGACAGGGGACGATCACCGGGGAGCTGTTTTTT	TRBD1	TRBV19	TRBJ2-2	.
CASIPGGTGELFF	TGTGCCAGCATTCCAGGGGGTACCGGGGAGCTGTTTTTT	TRBD1	TRBV6-5	TRBJ2-2	.
CASSPGTGLNTEAFF	TGTGCCAGCTCACCAGGGACAGGTCTGAACACTGAAGCTTTCTTT	TRBD1	TRBV18	TRBJ1-1	.
CASSPGHRGAQETQYF	TGTGCCAGCAGCCCGGGGCACAGGGGAGCCCAAGAGACCCAGTACTTC	TRBD1	TRBV7-9	TRBJ2-5	once
CATSGSGLSSTQHF	TGTGCCACCAGCGGTTCGGGGTTGAGCAGCACCCAGCATTTT	.	TRBV15	TRBJ1-5	.
CASSPGEGNEQFF	TGTGCCAGCAGCCCGGGGGAGGGAAATGAGCAGTTCTTC	TRBD2	TRBV28	TRBJ2-1	.
CASSSWERADTQYF	TGTGCCAGCAGTTCCTGGGAGCGGGCAGATACGCAGTATTTT	.	TRBV27	TRBJ2-3	.
CASSQALTSGGEQFF	TGCGCCAGCAGCCAAGCCTTGACTAGCGGGGGTGAGCAGTTCTTC	TRBD2	TRBV4-1	TRBJ2-1	once
CATSRRGTGMETQYF	TGTGCCACCAGCAGAAGGGGAACAGGGATGGAGACCCAGTACTTC	.	TRBV15	TRBJ2-5	.
CASSLGGDRGDYGYTF	TGCGCCAGCAGCTTGGGCGGGGACAGGGGGGACTATGGCTACACCTTC	TRBD1	TRBV5-1	TRBJ1-2	.
CAAPGQGVTDTQYF	TGTGCCGCACCGGGACAGGGGGTTACAGATACGCAGTATTTT	TRBD1	TRBV6-1	TRBJ2-3	.
CASSYNRGNTEAFF	TGTGCCAGCAGCTATAACAGGGGGAACACTGAAGCTTTCTTT	TRBD1	TRBV14	TRBJ1-1	.
CASASSGGITDTQYF	TGTGCCAGCGCGAGTAGCGGGGGTATCACAGATACGCAGTATTTT	TRBD2	TRBV9	TRBJ2-3	.
CASSILGQAAFF	TGTGCCAGTAGTATCCTGGGACAGGCAGCTTTCTTT	TRBD1	TRBV19	TRBJ1-1	.
CASSMGHRNTEAFF	TGTGCCAGTAGTATGGGACACCGGAACACTGAAGCTTTCTTT	.	TRBV19	TRBJ1-1	.
CASSPHGGGADEQYF	TGTGCCAGCAGCCCTCACGGAGGGGGGGCGGACGAGCAGTACTTC	.	TRBV9	TRBJ2-7	.
CASSERTGGDSPLHF	TGTGCCAGCAGTGAAAGGACAGGGGGTGATTCACCCCTCCACTTT	TRBD1	TRBV2	TRBJ1-6	.
CASSLAVSQGIPEAFF	TGCGCCAGCAGCTTGGCCGTATCCCAGGGTATCCCTGAAGCTTTCTTT	.	TRBV5-1	TRBJ1-1	.
CASSLLGQKGEQYF	TGTGCCAGCAGTCTCCTCGGACAAAAGGGCGAGCAGTACTTC	.	TRBV6-5	TRBJ2-7	.
CASSPQSGIPEAFF	TGTGCCAGCAGCCCCCAATCAGGGATTCCTGAAGCTTTCTTT	.	TRBV5-4	TRBJ1-1	.
CASSSRGAGGPIGETQYF	TGTGCCAGCAGCTCCCGGGGAGCGGGGGGCCCCATCGGAGAGACCCAGTACTTC	TRBD2	TRBV9	TRBJ2-5	.
CASSPENRRELFF	TGCGCCAGCAGCCCTGAGAATCGTCGGGAGCTGTTTTTT	.	TRBV5-1	TRBJ2-2	.
CASSLEGDIQETQYF	TGTGCCAGCAGCTTAGAGGGAGATATACAAGAGACCCAGTACTTC	.	TRBV7-3	TRBJ2-5	.
CASSAEGQMNTEAFF	TGTGCCAGCAGCGCCGAGGGACAGATGAACACTGAAGCTTTCTTT	TRBD1	TRBV9	TRBJ1-1	.
CASSLGGGEGTEAFF	TGCGCCAGCAGCCTGGGGGGGGGTGAAGGCACTGAAGCTTTCTTT	.	TRBV5-1	TRBJ1-1	.
CASSLSLGGVSTGELFF	TGTGCCAGCAGTTTATCATTGGGGGGAGTTAGCACCGGGGAGCTGTTTTTT	.	TRBV27	TRBJ2-2	.
CASSTHGLAPDTQYF	TGTGCCAGCAGTACCCACGGACTAGCGCCAGATACGCAGTATTTT	TRBD2	TRBV6-1	TRBJ2-3	.
CATSRGQESNEQYF	TGTGCCACCAGCAGGGGACAGGAAAGTAACGAGCAGTACTTC	TRBD1	TRBV15	TRBJ2-7	many
CASSKTGPLPSGANVLTF	TGTGCCAGCAGCAAAACAGGGCCACTACCCTCTGGGGCCAACGTCCTGACTTTC	.	TRBV25-1	TRBJ2-6	.
CASSGEAGGRTDTQYF	TGTGCCAGCAGCGGGGAAGCGGGGGGGCGGACAGATACGCAGTATTTT	TRBD2	TRBV9	TRBJ2-3	.
CASSILVASGGEDTQYF	TGTGCCAGTAGTATACTCGTTGCTAGCGGGGGTGAAGATACGCAGTATTTT	TRBD2	TRBV19	TRBJ2-3	.
CASSAGTGREAFF	TGTGCTAGCAGTGCCGGGACAGGACGTGAAGCTTTCTTT	TRBD1	TRBV7-7	TRBJ1-1	.
CASSLTDRGSSYNEQFF	TGTGCCAGCAGTTTAACGGACAGGGGCAGCTCCTACAATGAGCAGTTCTTC	TRBD1	TRBV27	TRBJ2-1	.
CASSPLAEKGEQFF	TGCGCCAGCAGCCCATTAGCGGAAAAGGGTGAGCAGTTCTTC	.	TRBV5-1	TRBJ2-1	.
CASSQGQANTGELFF	TGTGCCAGCAGCCAGGGACAGGCAAACACCGGGGAGCTGTTTTTT	TRBD1	TRBV5-4	TRBJ2-2	.
CASSGHRGLLNGYTF	TGTGCCAGCAGCGGACACAGGGGCCTACTCAATGGCTACACCTTC	TRBD1	TRBV4-2	TRBJ1-2	.
CASSPGGGTEAFF	TGTGCCAGCAGCCCAGGGGGAGGCACTGAAGCTTTCTTT	TRBD1	TRBV6-5	TRBJ1-1	few
CASSGGQGSAGELFF	TGCGCCAGCAGCGGAGGACAGGGTTCCGCCGGGGAGCTGTTTTTT	TRBD1	TRBV5-1	TRBJ2-2	.
CASSLLAGGSTDTQYF	TGTGCCAGCAGCCTTCTAGCGGGGGGGAGCACAGATACGCAGTATTTT	TRBD2	TRBV7-2	TRBJ2-3	.
CASSERDTRWTDTQYF	TGTGCCAGCAGTGAACGTGATACCCGGTGGACAGATACGCAGTATTTT	.	TRBV6-1	TRBJ2-3	.
CASSVAGTYTGELFF	TGTGCCAGCAGCGTAGCCGGGACTTACACCGGGGAGCTGTTTTTT	.	TRBV9	TRBJ2-2	.
CASSYDGSGNTIYF	TGTGCCAGCAGTTACGACGGGTCTGGAAACACCATATATTTT	.	TRBV6-5	TRBJ1-3	.
CASSYSGTGQETQYF	TGTGCTAGCAGCTATTCGGGGACAGGACAAGAGACCCAGTACTTC	TRBD1	TRBV7-7	TRBJ2-5	once
CASSQDPEETQYF	TGCGCCAGCAGCCAAGATCCGGAGGAGACCCAGTACTTC	.	TRBV4-1	TRBJ2-5	.
CSGRDRGTEAFF	TGCAGCGGCAGGGACAGGGGCACTGAAGCTTTCTTT	TRBD1	TRBV29-1	TRBJ1-1	.
CASREGANEQFF	TGTGCCAGCAGGGAGGGGGCTAATGAGCAGTTCTTC	.	TRBV28	TRBJ2-1	.